This T cell receptor beta chain is drawn from a study of identical twins. Study-wide points: It was out-of-frame TCR alpha sharing in monozygotic twins that models underestimated. There were fewer insertions in abundant cord blood beta clonotypes, but memory repertoires showed no such pattern.

CDR1 is SGHRS and CDR2 is YFSETQ in the germline V gene. The V segment lost 3 bases and the J segment 8 bases; nucleotides outside the gene matches: 13. This CDR3 has 16 residues. TCRdb re-derived calls from the 5' RACE reads in MiXCR, one entry per CDR3 protein. The sample includes 690,000 or so distinct CDR3 sequences, around 8.6% of them seen just once. As for this clonotype: The antigen is undetermined.

This same sample was also taken into another study, of yellow fever vaccine responses in identical twins.

The receptor was derived from a woman younger than 30 in good health. The chain uses TRBV5-1 and TRBJ2-1, with 8 bases that match TRBD2. Sequenced: PBMCs. The CDR3 region is CASSSVGSGSLYEQFF. In DNA form, the CDR3 reads TGCGCCAGCAGCTCGGTAGGGAGCGGGAGTCTCTATGAGCAGTTCTTC.